This TCR beta chain was profiled in a study of human T cells and chemical hapten exposure. The CDR3 has 15 residues. Germline V gene sequence: CDR1 SGHAT, CDR2 FQNNGV. V was cut by 4 bases and J by 6 bases, with 18 bases left in between. A single record per CDR3 protein comes from TCRdb applying MiXCR to the RACE reads. Of about 120,000 distinct CDR3 sequences listed, roughly 14% are singletons. The time point is: pre-sensitization, week 0. Treatment meaning: therapeutic diphenylcyclopropenone sensitization with weekly scalp DPC. This clonotype occurred many times. The specimen was whole blood, collected in connection with sensitization to the hapten diphenylcyclopropenone (DPC). The chain employs TRBV11-2 and TRBJ1-1; perhaps TRBD1 as D (5 bases). The clonotype was recovered from a woman between 18 and 29 years old with alopecia areata. Some clones in this sample may be carry-over from other donors' samples. DNA for the CDR3: TGTGCCAGCAGCTGGGCCCAACCAGGGACCGCTGAAGCTTTCTTT. It specifies CASSWAQPGTAEAFF.